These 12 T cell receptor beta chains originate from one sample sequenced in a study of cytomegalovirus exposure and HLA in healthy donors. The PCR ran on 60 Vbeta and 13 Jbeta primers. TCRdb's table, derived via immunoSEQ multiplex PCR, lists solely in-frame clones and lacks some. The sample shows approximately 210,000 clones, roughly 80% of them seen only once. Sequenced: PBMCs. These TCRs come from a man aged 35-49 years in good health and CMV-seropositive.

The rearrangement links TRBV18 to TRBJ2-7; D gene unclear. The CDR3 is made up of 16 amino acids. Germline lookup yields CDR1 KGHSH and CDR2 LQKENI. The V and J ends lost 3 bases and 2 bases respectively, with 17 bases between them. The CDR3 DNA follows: TGTGCCAGCTCACCCACGACAAGGCTTCCCACCTACGAGCAGTACTTC. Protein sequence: CASSPTTRLPTYEQYF.

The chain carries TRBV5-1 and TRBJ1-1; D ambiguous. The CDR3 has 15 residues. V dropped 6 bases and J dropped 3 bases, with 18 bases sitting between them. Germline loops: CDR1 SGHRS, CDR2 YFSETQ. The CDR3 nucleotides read TGCGCCAGCACACACGGGGTTCCCGTTTACACTGAAGCTTTCTTT. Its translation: CASTHGVPVYTEAFF.

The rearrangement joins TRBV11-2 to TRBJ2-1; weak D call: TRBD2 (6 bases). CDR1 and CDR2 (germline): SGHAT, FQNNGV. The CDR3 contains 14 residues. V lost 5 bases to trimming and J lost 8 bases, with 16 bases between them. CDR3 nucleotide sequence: TGTGCCAGCAGCCCAAACGTACTAGCCTATGAGCAGTTCTTC. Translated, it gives CASSPNVLAYEQFF.

The CDR3 DNA is TGCGCCAGCAGCCCGGGACAGAGCTCTGGAAACACCATATATTTT. It is translated as CASSPGQSSGNTIYF. This chain links TRBV4-1 with TRBJ1-3, with 7 nucleotides matching TRBD1. Germline-derived CDR1 and CDR2 are MGHRA and YSYEKL. The CDR3 contains 15 residues. The trim removed 4 bases at V and 0 bases at J, leaving 3 bases unmatched.

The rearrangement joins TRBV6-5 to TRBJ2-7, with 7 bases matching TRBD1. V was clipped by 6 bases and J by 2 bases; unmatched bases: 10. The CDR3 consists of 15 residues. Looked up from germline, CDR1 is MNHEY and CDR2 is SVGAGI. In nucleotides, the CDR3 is TGTGCCAGCAGCCTCGACAGGGCGTCGACCTACGAGCAGTACTTC. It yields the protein CASSLDRASTYEQYF.

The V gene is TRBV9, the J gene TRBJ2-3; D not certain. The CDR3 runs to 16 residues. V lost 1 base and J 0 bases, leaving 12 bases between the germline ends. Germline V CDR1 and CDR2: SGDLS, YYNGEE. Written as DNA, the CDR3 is TGTGCCAGCAGCGTATTTAAGAGCCCAAGCACAGATACGCAGTATTTT. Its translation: CASSVFKSPSTDTQYF.

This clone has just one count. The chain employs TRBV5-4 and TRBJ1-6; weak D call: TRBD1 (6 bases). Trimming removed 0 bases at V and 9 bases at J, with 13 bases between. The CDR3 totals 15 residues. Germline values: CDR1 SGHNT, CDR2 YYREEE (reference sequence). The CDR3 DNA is TGTGCCAGCAGCTTGGCGGACAGCTGGAGTTCACCCCTCCACTTT. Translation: CASSLADSWSSPLHF.

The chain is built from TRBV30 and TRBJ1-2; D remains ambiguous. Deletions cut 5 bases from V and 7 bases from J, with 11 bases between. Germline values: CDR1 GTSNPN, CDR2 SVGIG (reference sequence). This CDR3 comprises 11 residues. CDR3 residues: CAWFQRGGYTF. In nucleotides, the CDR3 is TGTGCCTGGTTCCAGAGAGGTGGCTACACCTTC.

The CDR3 here is CASSQRLAGLSTDTQYF. CDR3 sequence (DNA): TGTGCCAGCAGCCAACGACTAGCGGGATTGAGCACAGATACGCAGTATTTT. The V and J genes are TRBV14 and TRBJ2-3, with 11 bases lining up with TRBD2. The CDR3 is 17 residues long. The V and J ends lost 2 bases and 0 bases, in that order; junction bases with no gene match: 4. Germline V gene data show CDR1 as SGHDN and CDR2 as FVKESK.

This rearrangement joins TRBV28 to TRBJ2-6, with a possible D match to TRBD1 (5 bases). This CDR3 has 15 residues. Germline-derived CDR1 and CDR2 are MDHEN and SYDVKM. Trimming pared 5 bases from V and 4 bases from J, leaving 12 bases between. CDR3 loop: CASSTHRSGANVLTF. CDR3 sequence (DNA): TGTGCCAGCAGTACGCACAGGTCCGGGGCCAACGTCCTGACTTTC. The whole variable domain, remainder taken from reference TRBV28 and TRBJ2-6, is DVKVTQSSRYLVKRTGEKVFLECVQDMDHENMFWYRQDPGLGLRLIYFSYDVKMKEKGDIPEGYSVSREKKERFSLILESASTNQTSMYLCASSTHRSGANVLTFGAGSRLTVL.

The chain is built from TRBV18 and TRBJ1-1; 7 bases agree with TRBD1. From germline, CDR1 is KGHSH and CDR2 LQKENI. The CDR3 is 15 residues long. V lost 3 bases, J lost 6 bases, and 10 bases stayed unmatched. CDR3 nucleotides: TGTGCCAGCTCACCCCGACAGGGAACGGGTTCTGAAGCTTTCTTT. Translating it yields CASSPRQGTGSEAFF.

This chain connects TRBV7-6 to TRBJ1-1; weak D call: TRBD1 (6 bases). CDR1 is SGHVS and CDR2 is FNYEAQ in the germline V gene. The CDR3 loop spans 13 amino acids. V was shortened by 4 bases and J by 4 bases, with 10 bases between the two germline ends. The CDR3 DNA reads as TGTGCCAGCAGCTCAGGACAGATCACTGAAGCTTTCTTT. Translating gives CASSSGQITEAFF.